The 14 T cell receptor beta chains listed next were all sequenced from one sample in a study of CD8+CD57+ T cells in acquired aplastic anemia. It was genomic DNA that served as the template for profiling TCR beta VDJ and CDR3. TCRdb ran MiXCR on the reads and lists one entry per CDR3 protein. The data show a few hundred thousand distinct CDR3 sequences, 30% to 40% seen once. Sequencing was done on a sample of sorted CD4+, CD8+, or CD8+CD57+ T cells (not recorded which) from PBMCs. These receptors originate from a human donor in good health, serving as a control.

The chain recombines TRBV18 with TRBJ1-1, with no clear D. The CDR3 has 14 residues. Germline lookup yields CDR1 KGHSH and CDR2 LQKENI. V lost 2 bases, J lost 1 base, and 8 bases lay in between. The CDR3 DNA follows: TGTGCCAGCTCACCATACGCAGGGAACACTGAAGCTTTCTTT. The encoded protein is CASSPYAGNTEAFF.

This chain joins TRBV19 and TRBJ2-7; D might be TRBD1 or TRBD2, each matching 5 bases. The CDR3 totals 16 residues. V lost 3 bases and J 4 bases, leaving 19 bases between the germline ends. The germline gives CDR1 LNHDA, CDR2 SQIVND (reference sequence). The CDR3 reads CASSIGRGAQRYEQYF. CDR3 sequence (DNA): TGTGCCAGTAGTATTGGTAGGGGAGCACAAAGGTACGAGCAGTACTTC.

Notes on this clonotype: This sequence may be a read error, since a much larger clone differs from it by one base. V gene TRBV25-1 combines with J gene TRBJ2-3, with TRBD2 matching 9 bases. CDR1 and CDR2 (germline): MGHDK, SYGVNS. The CDR3 spans 15 residues. This CDR3 reads CASSLMREGTDTQCF. DNA of the CDR3: TGTGCCAGCAGCTTAATGCGGGAGGGGACAGATACGCAGTGTTTT.

The chain combines TRBV6-5 with TRBJ1-1, with 7 bases fitting TRBD1. CDR3 length: 15 residues. V gave up 2 bases and J gave up 5 bases; unmatched junction bases: 8. CDR1 is MNHEY and CDR2 is SVGAGI in the germline V gene. DNA of the CDR3: TGTGCCAGCAGTTACACCGGGACAGAAAGAACTGAAGCTTTCTTT. This encodes CASSYTGTERTEAFF.

This clonotype was seen more than once but under ten times. This chain links TRBV6-1 with TRBJ1-5, with D possibly matching TRBD1 (6 bases). Trimming pared 6 bases from V and 1 base from J, leaving 10 bases between. Germline loops: CDR1 MNHNS, CDR2 SASEGT. The length of the CDR3 is 14 residues. The CDR3 region is CASRPDSSNQPQHF. As DNA, the CDR3 is TGTGCCAGCAGGCCGGACAGCAGCAATCAGCCCCAGCATTTT.

Note on this clonotype: Being one base from a much bigger clone, this may be a read error. The genes are TRBV11-1 and TRBJ2-1; 8 bases line up with TRBD1. Germline V gene sequence: CDR1 SGHAT, CDR2 FQDESV (reference sequence). V trimming: 5 bases; J trimming: 9 bases; junction bases outside the gene matches: 12. The CDR3 covers 15 residues. The CDR3 coding sequence is TGTGCCAGCAGCCCCCGTCGGACAGGGCTACGTGAGCAGTTCTTC. It encodes CASSPRRTGLREQFF.

This clonotype occurred many times. The chain combines TRBV7-7 with TRBJ1-2; D is unresolved. Germline V gene data show CDR1 as SSHAT and CDR2 as FNYEAQ (reference sequence). V was pared by 6 bases and J by 8 bases, with 16 bases between. The CDR3 has 13 amino acids. The CDR3 region has the DNA TGTGCCAGCAGAGGCGGCGGGGTTCGCGGCTACACCTTC. It encodes CASRGGGVRGYTF.

The J gene is TRBJ1-5, the V gene TRBV24-1; no firm D call. V was shortened by 3 bases and J by 0 bases, with 5 bases between the two germline ends. The CDR3 extends over 14 amino acids. From germline, CDR1 is KGHDR and CDR2 SFDVKD. CDR3 sequence (DNA): TGTGCCACCAGTGATCAGTCTAGCAATCAGCCCCAGCATTTT. Protein product: CATSDQSSNQPQHF.

In this sample, this clonotype turned up a few times. The chain employs TRBV10-3 and TRBJ1-2; TRBD1 is a possible D gene (6 bases). Trimming pared 10 bases from V and 3 bases from J, leaving 18 bases between. CDR3 size: 14 residues. In germline, CDR1 is ENHRY, CDR2 SYGVKD. In DNA form, the CDR3 reads TGTGCCAGCAGGAACAGGGAAGTGGACTATGGCTACACCTTC. As protein: CASRNREVDYGYTF.

This clonotype was found many times. The J gene is TRBJ2-7, the V gene TRBV5-1; 8 positions agree with TRBD1. The CDR3 loop spans 15 amino acids. The V segment lost 4 bases and the J segment 0 bases; nucleotides outside the gene matches: 6. In germline, CDR1 is SGHRS, CDR2 YFSETQ. CDR3 nucleotides: TGCGCCAGCAGCCTACGGACAGGGAGCTCCTACGAGCAGTACTTC. Its translation is CASSLRTGSSYEQYF.

This clonotype has a count of ten or more. The genes are TRBV20-1 and TRBJ2-3; D not certain. The CDR3 is made up of 11 amino acids. Trimming left V 3 bases short and J 6 bases short, with 7 bases between. The V gene's germline CDR1 is DFQATT and CDR2 SNEGSKA (reference sequence). CDR3 bases: TGCAGTGCTAGCCTATGGGATACGCAGTATTTT. This gives the protein CSASLWDTQYF.

Note on this clonotype: A much larger clone lies a single base off, so this may be a read error. V is TRBV9 and J is TRBJ2-5, with 7 positions matching TRBD2. The CDR3 has 16 amino acids. Germline V gene sequence: CDR1 SGDLS, CDR2 YYNGEE. V shed 1 base, J shed 5 bases, and the junction held 11 bases outside the gene matches. This CDR3 reads CASSVTGTIFLETQYF. CDR3 nucleotides: TGTGCCAGCAGCGTAACCGGGACTATCTTTCTTGAGACCCAGTACTTC.

To note about this clonotype: This may come from a read error, since a much larger clone is one base off. J is TRBJ2-5 and V is TRBV20-1; 9 bases agree with TRBD1. CDR1 is DFQATT, CDR2 SNEGSKA, per germline (reference sequence). Germline trimming cut 5 bases from V and 9 bases from J; bases unmatched to any gene: 13. The CDR3 length is 14 residues. The CDR3 sequence: CSAAGDRVAEAQYF. CDR3 in DNA: TGCAGTGCTGCTGGGGACAGGGTTGCGGAGGCCCAGTACTTC.

This chain uses TRBV3-1 with TRBJ1-2; the match to TRBD1 covers 9 bases. Losses at the gene ends were 4 bases for V and 0 bases for J; bases not matched to a gene: 9. This CDR3 has 17 amino acids. Germline V gene sequence: CDR1 LGHDT, CDR2 YNNKEL (reference sequence). CDR3 residues: CASSLTGGVGPNYGYTF. CDR3 bases: TGTGCCAGCAGCCTGACAGGGGGTGTTGGGCCTAACTATGGCTACACCTTC.